Below are 32 T cell receptor beta chains sequenced from a single sample in a study of OX40 agonist ivuxolimab in advanced cancers. Produced via immunoSEQ multiplex PCR; TCRdb's table is partial and in-frame only. The data show tens of thousands of clones, around 93% seen once. Specimen: CD4+ or CD8+ T cells sorted from blood, collected in a trial of the OX40 agonist ivuxolimab. The source is an adult with an advanced solid tumor such as melanoma, head and neck, liver or kidney cancer.

This clone was seen a single time. The V call is TRBV4-1, the J call TRBJ2-7, with 9 nucleotides matching TRBD2. The CDR3 spans 14 residues. After removal of 1 base from V and 4 bases from J, the junction contained 2 bases not matched to a gene. Germline CDR1 and CDR2: MGHRA and YSYEKL. The CDR3, as DNA: TGCGCCAGCAGCCAAGGGACTAGCGAATACGAGCAGTACTTC. Translation gives CASSQGTSEYEQYF.

This chain links TRBV25-1 with TRBJ2-7, with 15 bases that match TRBD2. The CDR3 runs to 18 residues. Germline-derived CDR1 and CDR2 are MGHDK and SYGVNS. V lost 0 bases, J lost 2 bases, and 5 bases stayed unmatched. CDR3 sequence reads: CASSEYGLAGGPPYEQYF. In DNA, the CDR3 is TGTGCCAGCAGTGAATATGGACTAGCGGGAGGGCCCCCCTACGAGCAGTACTTC.

This chain connects TRBV6-5 to TRBJ1-1; the match to TRBD1 covers 10 bases. Germline V gene sequence: CDR1 MNHEY, CDR2 SVGAGI. The junction had 5 bases not matched to a gene; V was cut back by 2 bases and J by 5 bases. The CDR3 spans 15 residues. The CDR3 loop is CASSYLDRGNTEAFF. CDR3 bases: TGTGCCAGCAGTTACCTGGACAGGGGGAATACTGAAGCTTTCTTT.

The chain has TRBV7-9 and TRBJ2-1; 8 bases are a match to TRBD2. This CDR3 contains 18 residues. The V segment lost 0 bases and the J segment 8 bases; nucleotides outside the gene matches: 15. Germline CDR1 reads SEHNR; CDR2 reads FQNEAQ (reference sequence). In DNA, the CDR3 is TGTGCCAGCAGCTTAGCGTGGGAACCGGGACTAGGAGTCCATGAGCAGTTCTTC. Encoded protein: CASSLAWEPGLGVHEQFF.

This clone occurred once. CDR3 residues: CASVRGGEQFF. Here the CDR3 DNA reads TGTGCCAGCGTGAGGGGGGGTGAGCAGTTCTTC. The rearrangement links TRBV27 to TRBJ2-1, with a possible D match to TRBD2 (7 bases). V was cut by 8 bases and J by 9 bases, with 11 bases left in between. This CDR3 is 11 amino acids long. Germline CDR1 is MNHEY and CDR2 is SMNVEV (reference sequence).

V is TRBV4-1 and J is TRBJ2-7; 8 nucleotides match TRBD2. J gave up 3 bases and V 0 bases, and 13 bases lay outside the gene matches. The CDR3 length is 18 residues. Germline assignment: CDR1 MGHRA and CDR2 YSYEKL. The CDR3 DNA is TGCGCCAGCAGCCAAGATACGGGGGCACGGGCGGGAGGCTACGAGCAGTACTTC. Amino acids: CASSQDTGARAGGYEQYF.

This chain links TRBV27 with TRBJ2-3; maybe TRBD2 (6 bases). Germline CDR1 and CDR2: MNHEY and SMNVEV (reference sequence). The CDR3 spans 15 residues. The V and J ends lost 7 bases and 0 bases respectively, with 14 bases between them. CDR3 region: CASTSGEPSTDTQYF. The CDR3 DNA is TGTGCCAGCACCTCGGGGGAGCCAAGCACAGATACGCAGTATTTT.

The V gene is TRBV4-3, the J gene TRBJ2-2; maybe TRBD2 (6 bases). Germline-derived CDR1 and CDR2 are LGHNA and YSLEER. With 3 bases removed from V and 6 bases from J, the gap between germline ends came to 14 bases. The CDR3 spans 15 residues. For the CDR3, the DNA is TGCGCCAGCAGCCAGGGACTCGCCTTTGCCGGGGAGCTGTTTTTT. Encoded protein: CASSQGLAFAGELFF.

CDR3 nucleotide sequence: TGTGCCAGCAGCGTCGCCCCCGGGACAGGGGTCAGCGGGGGTCTGGTATACAATGAGCAGTTCTTC. Residues: CASSVAPGTGVSGGLVYNEQFF. The chain is built from TRBV9 and TRBJ2-1, with 10 bases aligning to TRBD1. The CDR3 extends over 22 amino acids. J was trimmed by 4 bases and V by 2 bases; bases with no gene match: 24. Germline V gene lookup returns CDR1 SGDLS and CDR2 YYNGEE. Variable domain in full (rest from reference TRBV9 and TRBJ2-1): DSGVTQTPKHLITATGQRVTLRCSPRSGDLSVYWYQQSLDQGLQFLIQYYNGEERAKGNILERFSAQQFPDLHSELNLSSLELGDSALYFCASSVAPGTGVSGGLVYNEQFFGPGTRLTVL.

The chain couples TRBV2 to TRBJ2-1, with D uncertain. The CDR3 totals 13 residues. Trimming removed 1 base from V and 6 bases from J, with 7 bases in between. Germline loops: CDR1 SNHLY, CDR2 FYNNEI. The CDR3 reads CASSEGTTNEQFF. The CDR3 DNA sequence: TGTGCCAGCAGTGAAGGGACCACCAATGAGCAGTTCTTC.

This chain links TRBV27 with TRBJ2-7; tentatively, D is TRBD1 or TRBD2 (6 bases each). Germline V lookup: CDR1 MNHEY, CDR2 SMNVEV (reference sequence). The length of the CDR3 is 16 residues. Trimming cost V 2 bases and J 1 base, with 15 bases left between them. For the CDR3, the DNA is TGTGCCAGCAGTTTAGCGGCGGGACATCTTTCCTACGAGCAGTACTTC. Encoded protein: CASSLAAGHLSYEQYF.

This clone was observed once. CDR3 amino acids: CASTSPAGGYNEQFF. CDR3 sequence (DNA): TGTGCCAGTACGTCCCCAGCGGGAGGTTACAATGAGCAGTTCTTC. This chain uses TRBV19 with TRBJ2-1, with 9 positions matching TRBD2. Losses at the gene ends were 7 bases for V and 4 bases for J; bases not matched to a gene: 8. Germline CDR1 LNHDA, CDR2 SQIVND (reference sequence). This CDR3 is built from 15 residues.

This chain connects TRBV19 to TRBJ2-1; TRBD2 agrees at 8 bases. Germline loops: CDR1 LNHDA, CDR2 SQIVND (reference sequence). The J segment lost 5 bases and the V segment lost 0 bases, leaving 15 bases of the junction unmatched. This CDR3 contains 19 residues. The CDR3 reads CASSIDSLAGGTGNNEQFF. CDR3 coding DNA: TGTGCCAGTAGTATAGACTCCCTAGCGGGTGGTACTGGAAACAATGAGCAGTTCTTC.

This clone was found a few times. The chain couples TRBV27 to TRBJ1-2; 8 nucleotides line up with TRBD1. The CDR3 extends over 14 amino acids. Germline-derived CDR1 and CDR2 are MNHEY and SMNVEV (reference sequence). After removal of 8 bases from V and 2 bases from J, the junction contained 7 bases not matched to a gene. The CDR3 DNA reads TGTGCCAGCGGACGGACAGGGTTCAACTATGGCTACACCTTC. Amino acids: CASGRTGFNYGYTF.

The V and J genes are TRBV27 and TRBJ1-1; D gene unclear. This CDR3 has 13 residues. The V end lost 7 bases, the J end lost 3 bases, and 12 bases lay between the germline ends. In germline, CDR1 is MNHEY, CDR2 SMNVEV (reference sequence). The DNA for the CDR3 is TGTGCCAGCATGAGCAGTTTTGACACTGAAGCTTTCTTT. This encodes CASMSSFDTEAFF.

This clone showed up just once. V usage is TRBV29-1 and J usage is TRBJ2-1; tentatively, D is TRBD1 or TRBD2 (6 bases each). The CDR3 is 12 residues long. The germline CDR1 and CDR2 sequences are SQVTM and ANQGSEA. Trimming removed 2 bases at V and 15 bases at J, with 17 bases between. CDR3 sequence: CSVETLGGNWFF. DNA of the CDR3: TGCAGCGTTGAAACCCTAGGGGGGAATTGGTTCTTC.

This clone turned up a few times. V usage is TRBV5-1 and J usage is TRBJ2-7; 11 bases are a match to TRBD1. V gave up 3 bases and J gave up 5 bases; unmatched junction bases: 1. The CDR3 is made up of 13 amino acids. The germline V gene has CDR1 SGHRS and CDR2 YFSETQ. The CDR3 coding sequence is TGCGCCAGCAGCTCGGGACAGGGGGACGAGCAGTACTTC. Protein sequence: CASSSGQGDEQYF.

The chain joins TRBV29-1 to TRBJ2-7; D uncertain. V gave up 0 bases and J gave up 0 bases, with 6 bases separating them. CDR1 SQVTM and CDR2 ANQGSEA come from the germline V gene. This CDR3 has 13 amino acids. CDR3 DNA sequence: TGCAGCGTTGAAGATCGAGCCTCCTACGAGCAGTACTTC. Amino acid sequence: CSVEDRASYEQYF.

This clone qualifies as medium-sized. This chain connects TRBV25-1 to TRBJ1-1; TRBD1 is a possible D gene (5 bases). Germline assignment: CDR1 MGHDK and CDR2 SYGVNS. This CDR3 comprises 17 residues. Trimming shortened V by 8 bases and J by 0 bases, and 22 bases separated the two germline ends. CDR3 region: CASAPLEGRGMNTEAFF. CDR3 sequence (DNA): TGTGCCAGCGCTCCGCTCGAGGGGAGGGGAATGAACACTGAAGCTTTCTTT.

The V gene is TRBV11-2, the J gene TRBJ2-1; 7 bases match TRBD2. In germline, CDR1 is SGHAT, CDR2 FQNNGV. The trim removed 1 base at V and 3 bases at J, leaving 6 bases unmatched. The CDR3 has 16 amino acids. This chain's CDR3 is CASSLGGRPLYNEQFF. In DNA, the CDR3 is TGTGCCAGCAGCTTAGGCGGGAGACCCCTCTACAATGAGCAGTTCTTC. The full variable domain, completed using reference TRBV11-2 and TRBJ2-1, is EAGVAQSPRYKIIEKRQSVAFWCNPISGHATLYWYQQILGQGPKLLIQFQNNGVVDDSQLPKDRFSAERLKGVDSTLKIQPAKLEDSAVYLCASSLGGRPLYNEQFFGPGTRLTVL.

On this clone: In the same sample, other DNA sequences code for this CDR3. The genes are TRBV10-3 and TRBJ2-1; 9 nucleotides line up with TRBD2. The CDR3 consists of 14 residues. V dropped 6 bases and J dropped 3; count of bases not matched to a gene: 3. The germline gives CDR1 ENHRY, CDR2 SYGVKD. The CDR3 sequence: CAISASGVYNEQFF. DNA for the CDR3: TGTGCCATCAGCGCTAGCGGGGTCTACAATGAGCAGTTCTTC.

The chain has TRBV5-6 and TRBJ2-7, with TRBD1 matching 7 bases. Losses at the gene ends were 3 bases for V and 2 bases for J; bases not matched to a gene: 5. Germline values: CDR1 SGHDT, CDR2 YYEEEE. CDR3 length: 14 residues. In DNA, the CDR3 is TGTGCCAGCAGCTCCCTGACAGGGCCCTACGAGCAGTACTTC. This encodes CASSSLTGPYEQYF. Full variable domain (rest looked up from reference TRBV5-6 and TRBJ2-7): DAGVTQSPTHLIKTRGQQVTLRCSPKSGHDTVSWYQQALGQGPQFIFQYYEEEERQRGNFPDRFSGHQFPNYSSELNVNALLLGDSALYLCASSSLTGPYEQYFGPGTRLTVT.

The chain employs TRBV5-1 and TRBJ2-7; D is unclear. The germline V gene has CDR1 SGHRS and CDR2 YFSETQ. The CDR3 loop spans 14 amino acids. V was clipped by 0 bases and J by 5 bases, with 12 bases between them. The CDR3 here is CASSLEGQIHEQYF. CDR3 coding DNA: TGCGCCAGCAGCTTGGAGGGTCAGATCCACGAGCAGTACTTC.

This chain links TRBV14 with TRBJ1-2; D unclear. CDR3 size: 12 residues. Germline V gives CDR1 SGHDN, CDR2 FVKESK. Trimming pared 4 bases from V and 9 bases from J, leaving 12 bases between. The CDR3 bases are TGTGCCAGCAGCCCCGCCGGGTCGAGCTACACCTTC. It specifies CASSPAGSSYTF.

The rearrangement uses TRBV27 and TRBJ2-7; 8 bases fit TRBD2. The germline CDR1 and CDR2 sequences are MNHEY and SMNVEV (reference sequence). J gave up 2 bases and V 5 bases, and 8 bases lay outside the gene matches. The CDR3 loop spans 15 amino acids. The CDR3, as DNA: TGTGCCAGCAGTCTCGTAGCGGGATTCCCCTACGAGCAGTACTTC. Protein: CASSLVAGFPYEQYF.

The chain employs TRBV5-5 and TRBJ2-7; no firm D call. This CDR3 comprises 13 residues. The V end lost 6 bases, the J end lost 0 bases, and 10 bases lay between the germline ends. Germline V CDR1 and CDR2: SGHKS, YYEKEE (reference sequence). In nucleotides, the CDR3 is TGTGCCAGCACGGGTCGGAGCTCCTACGAGCAGTACTTC. Translation: CASTGRSSYEQYF.

In its sample, this clone was seen once. The genes are TRBV18 and TRBJ2-7, with 7 bases matching TRBD1. Per the germline V gene, CDR1 is KGHSH and CDR2 is LQKENI. Trimming at V came to 1 base and at J to 3 bases, leaving 0 bases not matched to a gene. The CDR3 extends over 13 amino acids. CDR3 region: CASSPRDSYEQYF. Here the CDR3 DNA reads TGTGCCAGCTCACCACGGGACAGCTACGAGCAGTACTTC.

This clone was counted once. The rearrangement joins TRBV19 to TRBJ2-1; the D is unclear. Germline loops: CDR1 LNHDA, CDR2 SQIVND (reference sequence). Trimming removed 4 bases at V and 2 bases at J, with 12 bases between. The CDR3 runs 15 residues. In nucleotides, the CDR3 is TGTGCCAGTAGTACCCTTAGTGGGCCCTACAATGAGCAGTTCTTC. It specifies CASSTLSGPYNEQFF.

CDR3 in DNA: TGTGCCAGCAGTTTAAATCCGGGGGGGATCCTGAACAATGAGCAGTTCTTC. It yields the protein CASSLNPGGILNNEQFF. The chain recombines TRBV28 with TRBJ2-1; 8 bases agree with TRBD2. Germline trimming cut 2 bases from V and 5 bases from J; bases unmatched to any gene: 11. The germline gives CDR1 MDHEN, CDR2 SYDVKM. This CDR3 contains 17 residues.

The V and J genes are TRBV19 and TRBJ2-7, with TRBD1 matching 8 bases. CDR1 LNHDA and CDR2 SQIVND come from the germline V gene (reference sequence). The CDR3 covers 12 residues. V was clipped by 8 bases and J by 2 bases; unmatched bases: 2. The CDR3 DNA follows: TGTGCCAGTTCACAGGGGGCCTACGAGCAGTACTTC. Its protein is CASSQGAYEQYF.

V and J are TRBV19 and TRBJ2-7; 12 positions match TRBD1. Germline V CDR1 and CDR2: LNHDA, SQIVND (reference sequence). The CDR3 is made up of 16 amino acids. The V and J ends lost 1 base and 2 bases, in that order; junction bases with no gene match: 3. CDR3 sequence reads: CASSIGGQGAPYEQYF. The CDR3 DNA follows: TGTGCCAGTAGTATAGGGGGACAGGGGGCCCCCTACGAGCAGTACTTC.

The chain is built from TRBV7-7 and TRBJ2-5; TRBD2 matches at 9 bases. CDR3 length equals 18 residues. Trimming cost V 3 bases and J 4 bases; bases outside gene matches: 15. Germline V CDR1 and CDR2: SSHAT, FNYEAQ (reference sequence). The chain's CDR3 is CASSFLRGKLAGLETQYF. CDR3 DNA: TGTGCCAGCAGCTTTCTGAGGGGGAAACTAGCGGGTCTAGAGACCCAGTACTTC. Drawing the rest from reference TRBV7-7 and TRBJ2-5, the complete variable domain is GAGVSQSPRYKVTKRGQDVTLRCDPISSHATLYWYQQALGQGPEFLTYFNYEAQPDKSGLPSDRFSAERPEGSISTLTIQRTEQRDSAMYRCASSFLRGKLAGLETQYFGPGTRLLVL.